Below are 2 T cell receptor beta chains sequenced from a single sample in a study of graft-versus-host responses after intestinal transplantation (dated by TCRdb to the early 2020s). The time point tag for this specimen amounts to: cells obtained before transplantation from donor or recipient. The library was made by the immunoSEQ multiplex PCR assay. TCRdb limited this immuneACCESS table to in-frame rearrangements with V and J called. A share of clones is missing; checked studies link under half to unresolved V genes, and the rest is unexplained. Across this sample there are about 120,000 clones, with 85% to 95% seen only once. The ten largest clones represent under 3.5% of the sample. Their antigens remain unidentified. The sequencing here drew on unstimulated CD8+ T cells sorted from spleen or lymph node cells, taken before intestinal transplant. These TCRs come from a human donor who received an intestinal transplant.

The rearrangement uses TRBV5-1 and TRBJ2-1, with 8 nucleotides matching TRBD2. V shed 4 bases and J 4 bases; nucleotides not matched to a gene: 22. Germline values: CDR1 SGHRS, CDR2 YFSETQ. CDR3 size: 20 residues. CDR3 nucleotides: TGCGCCAGCAGCCCTTACACCATTGATATAACTAGCGGCCTATACAATGAGCAGTTCTTC. This codes for CASSPYTIDITSGLYNEQFF.

The V gene is TRBV7-6, the J gene TRBJ2-1; D is possibly TRBD1 (5 bases). This CDR3 spans 15 amino acids. Germline V lookup: CDR1 SGHVS, CDR2 FNYEAQ. Trimming cost V 4 bases and J 7 bases, with 17 bases left between them. CDR3 region: CASSSLMGQLNEQFF. The CDR3, as DNA: TGTGCCAGCAGCTCACTCATGGGGCAGTTGAATGAGCAGTTCTTC.